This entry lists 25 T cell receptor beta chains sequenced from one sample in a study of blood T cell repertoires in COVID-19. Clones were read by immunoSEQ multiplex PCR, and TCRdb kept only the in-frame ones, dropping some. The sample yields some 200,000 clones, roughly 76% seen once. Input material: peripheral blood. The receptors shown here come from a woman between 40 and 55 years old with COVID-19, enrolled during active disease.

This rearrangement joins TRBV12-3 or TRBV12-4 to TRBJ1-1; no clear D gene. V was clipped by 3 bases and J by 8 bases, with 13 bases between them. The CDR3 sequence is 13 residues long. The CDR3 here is CASSLGGNGEAFF. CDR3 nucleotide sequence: TGTGCCAGCAGTTTGGGAGGGAACGGCGAAGCTTTCTTT.

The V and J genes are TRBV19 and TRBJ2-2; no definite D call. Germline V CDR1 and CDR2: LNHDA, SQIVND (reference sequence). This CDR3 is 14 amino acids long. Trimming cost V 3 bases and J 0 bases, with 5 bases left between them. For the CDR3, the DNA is TGTGCCAGTAGTATTCTAGCGAACACCGGGGAGCTGTTTTTT. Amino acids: CASSILANTGELFF. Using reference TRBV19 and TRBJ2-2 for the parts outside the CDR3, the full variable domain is DGGITQSPKYLFRKEGQNVTLSCEQNLNHDAMYWYRQDPGQGLRLIYYSQIVNDFQKGDIAEGYSVSREKKESFPLTVTSAQKNPTAFYLCASSILANTGELFFGEGSRLTVL.

CDR3 bases: TGTGCCAGTAGTCCAGGGACATTTCAAGAGACCCAGTACTTC. Protein: CASSPGTFQETQYF. V gene TRBV19 combines with J gene TRBJ2-5; TRBD1 might be the D (6 bases). V was shortened by 5 bases and J by 2 bases, with 12 bases between the two germline ends. CDR1 is LNHDA and CDR2 is SQIVND in the germline V gene (reference sequence). The CDR3 extends over 14 amino acids.

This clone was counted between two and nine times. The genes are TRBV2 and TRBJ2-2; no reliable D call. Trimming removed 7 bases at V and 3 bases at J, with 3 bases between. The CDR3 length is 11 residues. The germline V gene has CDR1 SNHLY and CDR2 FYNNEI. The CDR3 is CASTDTGELFF. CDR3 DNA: TGTGCCAGCACGGACACCGGGGAGCTGTTTTTT.

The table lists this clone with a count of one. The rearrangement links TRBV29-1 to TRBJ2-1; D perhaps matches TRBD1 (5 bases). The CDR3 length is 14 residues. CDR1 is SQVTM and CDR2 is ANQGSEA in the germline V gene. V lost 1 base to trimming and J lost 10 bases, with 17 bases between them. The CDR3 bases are TGCAGCGTTGAAGTACTTGTAACAGGTGGGGAGCAGTTCTTC. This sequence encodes CSVEVLVTGGEQFF.

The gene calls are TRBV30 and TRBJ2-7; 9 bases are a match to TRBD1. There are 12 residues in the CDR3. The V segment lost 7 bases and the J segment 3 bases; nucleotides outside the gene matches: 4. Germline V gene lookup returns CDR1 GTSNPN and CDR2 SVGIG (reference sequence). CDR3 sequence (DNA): TGTGCCTATTCGGGACAGGGCTACGAGCAGTACTTC. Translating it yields CAYSGQGYEQYF.

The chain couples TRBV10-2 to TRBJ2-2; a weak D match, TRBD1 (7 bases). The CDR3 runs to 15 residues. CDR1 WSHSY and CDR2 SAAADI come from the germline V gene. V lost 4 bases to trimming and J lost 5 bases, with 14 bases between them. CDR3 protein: CASSVGQGGTGELFF. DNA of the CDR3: TGCGCCAGCAGTGTCGGGCAGGGGGGAACCGGGGAGCTGTTTTTT.

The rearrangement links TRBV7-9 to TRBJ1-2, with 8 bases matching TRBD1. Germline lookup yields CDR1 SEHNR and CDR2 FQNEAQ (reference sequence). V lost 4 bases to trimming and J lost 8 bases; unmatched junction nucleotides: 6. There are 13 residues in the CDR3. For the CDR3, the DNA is TGTGCCAGCAGCTCAGGGGGCGCGGGGGGCTACACCTTC. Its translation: CASSSGGAGGYTF.

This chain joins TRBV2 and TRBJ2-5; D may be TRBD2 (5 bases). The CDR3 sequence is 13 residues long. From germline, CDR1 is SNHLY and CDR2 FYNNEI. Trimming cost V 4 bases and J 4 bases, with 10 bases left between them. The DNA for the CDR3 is TGTGCCAGCAGTGCGGAGGTCGGAGAGACCCAGTACTTC. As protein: CASSAEVGETQYF.

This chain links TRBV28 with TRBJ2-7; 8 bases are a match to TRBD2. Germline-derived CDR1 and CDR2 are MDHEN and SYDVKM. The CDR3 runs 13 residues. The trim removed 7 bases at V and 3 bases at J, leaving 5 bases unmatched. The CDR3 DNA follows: TGTGCCAGCAAAAGGGCGGGAGGCTACGAGCAGTACTTC. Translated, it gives CASKRAGGYEQYF.

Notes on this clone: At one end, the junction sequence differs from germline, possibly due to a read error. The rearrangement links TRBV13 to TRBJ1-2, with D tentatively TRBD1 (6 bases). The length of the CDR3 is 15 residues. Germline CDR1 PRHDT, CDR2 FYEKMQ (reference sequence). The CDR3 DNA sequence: TGTGCCAGCAGATTAGCCCGAAGGGGGTTAGATGGCTACACCTTC. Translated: CASRLARRGLDGYTF.

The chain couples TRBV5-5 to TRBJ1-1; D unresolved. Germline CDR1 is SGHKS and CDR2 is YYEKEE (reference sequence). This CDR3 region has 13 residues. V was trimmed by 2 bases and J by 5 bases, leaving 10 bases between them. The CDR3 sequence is CASSFSEATEAFF. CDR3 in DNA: TGTGCCAGCAGCTTTAGTGAGGCGACTGAAGCTTTCTTT.

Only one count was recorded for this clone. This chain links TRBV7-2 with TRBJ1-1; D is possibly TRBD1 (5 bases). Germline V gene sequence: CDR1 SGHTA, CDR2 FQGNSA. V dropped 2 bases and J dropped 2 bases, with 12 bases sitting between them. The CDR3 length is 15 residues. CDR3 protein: CASSLLGAGNTEAFF. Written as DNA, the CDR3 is TGTGCCAGCAGCTTACTAGGGGCGGGAAACACTGAAGCTTTCTTT.

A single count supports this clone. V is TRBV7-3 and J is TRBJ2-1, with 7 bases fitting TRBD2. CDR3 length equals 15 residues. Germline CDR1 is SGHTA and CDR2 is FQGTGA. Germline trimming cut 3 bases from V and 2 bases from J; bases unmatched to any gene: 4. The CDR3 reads CASSLMRETYNEQFF. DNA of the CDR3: TGTGCCAGCAGCTTGATGCGGGAGACCTACAATGAGCAGTTCTTC. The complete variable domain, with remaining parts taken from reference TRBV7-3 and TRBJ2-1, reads GAGVSQTPSNKVTEKGKYVELRCDPISGHTALYWYRQSLGQGPEFLIYFQGTGAADDSGLPNDRFFAVRPEGSVSTLKIQRTERGDSAVYLCASSLMRETYNEQFFGPGTRLTVL.

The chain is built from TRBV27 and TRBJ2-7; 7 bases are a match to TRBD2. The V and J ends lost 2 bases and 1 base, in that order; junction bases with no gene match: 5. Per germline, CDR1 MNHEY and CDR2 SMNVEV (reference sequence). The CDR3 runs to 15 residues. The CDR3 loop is CASSLIPSGSYEQYF. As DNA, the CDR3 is TGTGCCAGCAGTTTAATTCCTAGCGGATCCTACGAGCAGTACTTC.

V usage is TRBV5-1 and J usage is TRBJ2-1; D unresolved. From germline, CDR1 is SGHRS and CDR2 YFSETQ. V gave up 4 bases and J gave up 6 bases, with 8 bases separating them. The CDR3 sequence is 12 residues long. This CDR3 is CASSPDTNEQFF. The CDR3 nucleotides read TGCGCCAGCAGCCCCGACACCAATGAGCAGTTCTTC.

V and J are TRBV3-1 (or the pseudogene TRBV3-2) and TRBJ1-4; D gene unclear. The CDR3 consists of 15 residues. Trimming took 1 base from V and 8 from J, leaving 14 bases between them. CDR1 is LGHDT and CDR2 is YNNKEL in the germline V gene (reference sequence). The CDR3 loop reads CASSQGDKVSEKLFF. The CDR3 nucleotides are TGTGCCAGCAGCCAAGGTGACAAGGTCTCAGAAAAACTGTTTTTT.

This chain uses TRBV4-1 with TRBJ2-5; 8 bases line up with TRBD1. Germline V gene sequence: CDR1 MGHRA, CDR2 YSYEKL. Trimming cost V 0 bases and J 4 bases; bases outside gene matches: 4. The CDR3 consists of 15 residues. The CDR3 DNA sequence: TGCGCCAGCAGCCAAGACGGACAGGGTGGAGAGACCCAGTACTTC. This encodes CASSQDGQGGETQYF.

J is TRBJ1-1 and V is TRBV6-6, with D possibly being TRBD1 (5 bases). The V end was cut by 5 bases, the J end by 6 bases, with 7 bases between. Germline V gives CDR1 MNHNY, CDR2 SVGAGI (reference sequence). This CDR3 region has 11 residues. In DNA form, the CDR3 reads TGTGCCAGCAGTGCAGGGTCTGAAGCTTTCTTT. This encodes CASSAGSEAFF.

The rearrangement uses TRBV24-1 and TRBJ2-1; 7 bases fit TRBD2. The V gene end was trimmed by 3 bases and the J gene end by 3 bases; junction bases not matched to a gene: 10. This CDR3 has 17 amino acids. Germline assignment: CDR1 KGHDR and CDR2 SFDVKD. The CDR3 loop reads CATSDPLSGVLYNEQFF. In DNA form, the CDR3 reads TGTGCCACCAGTGATCCCCTCAGCGGGGTCCTCTACAATGAGCAGTTCTTC.

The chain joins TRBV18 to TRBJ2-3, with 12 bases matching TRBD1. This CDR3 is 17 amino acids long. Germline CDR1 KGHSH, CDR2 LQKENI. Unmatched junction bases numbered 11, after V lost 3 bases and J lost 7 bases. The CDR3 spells CASSPQAGTGGRNTQYF. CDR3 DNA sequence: TGTGCCAGCTCACCTCAGGCCGGGACAGGGGGCAGGAATACGCAGTATTTT.

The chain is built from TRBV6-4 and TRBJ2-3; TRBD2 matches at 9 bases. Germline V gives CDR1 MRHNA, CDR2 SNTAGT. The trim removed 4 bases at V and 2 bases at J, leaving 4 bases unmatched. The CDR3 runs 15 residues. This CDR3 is CASSAVAGVTDTQYF. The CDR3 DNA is TGTGCCAGCAGTGCAGTAGCGGGAGTCACAGATACGCAGTATTTT.

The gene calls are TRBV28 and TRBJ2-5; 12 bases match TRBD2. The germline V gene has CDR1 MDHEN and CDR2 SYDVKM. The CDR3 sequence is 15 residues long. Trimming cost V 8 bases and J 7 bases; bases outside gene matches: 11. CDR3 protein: CASGPQLAGGVTQYF. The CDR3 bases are TGTGCCAGCGGCCCCCAGCTAGCGGGAGGGGTGACCCAGTACTTC.

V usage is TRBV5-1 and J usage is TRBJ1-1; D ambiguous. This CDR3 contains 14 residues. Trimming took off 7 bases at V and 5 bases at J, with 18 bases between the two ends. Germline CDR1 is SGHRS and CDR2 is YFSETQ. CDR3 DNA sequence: TGCGCCAGCCAAGCCTACGCTGGACTGACTGAAGCTTTCTTT. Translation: CASQAYAGLTEAFF.

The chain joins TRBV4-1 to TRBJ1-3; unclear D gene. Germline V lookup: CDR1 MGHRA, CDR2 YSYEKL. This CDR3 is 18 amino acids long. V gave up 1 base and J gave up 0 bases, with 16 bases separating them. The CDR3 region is CASSQVWAGYSSGNTIYF. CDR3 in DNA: TGCGCCAGCAGCCAAGTTTGGGCAGGCTATAGCTCTGGAAACACCATATATTTT.